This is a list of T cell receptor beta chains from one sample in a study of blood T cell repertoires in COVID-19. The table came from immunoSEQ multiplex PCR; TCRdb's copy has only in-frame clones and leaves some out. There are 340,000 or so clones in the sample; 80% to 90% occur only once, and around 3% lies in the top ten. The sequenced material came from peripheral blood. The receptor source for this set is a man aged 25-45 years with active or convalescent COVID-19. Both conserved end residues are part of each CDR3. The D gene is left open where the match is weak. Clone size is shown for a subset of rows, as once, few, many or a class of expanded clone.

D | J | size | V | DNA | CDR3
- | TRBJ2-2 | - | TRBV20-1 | TGCAGTGCCTCTTTAACCGGGGAGCTGTTTTTT | CSASLTGELFF
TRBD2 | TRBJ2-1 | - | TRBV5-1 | TGCGCCAGCAGCCGTATCAGACTAGCGGGGGGGTTCACCTACAATGAGCAGTTCTTC | CASSRIRLAGGFTYNEQFF
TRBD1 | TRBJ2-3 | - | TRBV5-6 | TGTGCCAGCAGCCGCCTGAGACAGGGGGCTACAGATACGCAGTATTTT | CASSRLRQGATDTQYF
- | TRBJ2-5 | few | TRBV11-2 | TGTGCCAGCAGCTCAGCTTCAGGGGCTGGAGAGACCCAGTACTTC | CASSSASGAGETQYF
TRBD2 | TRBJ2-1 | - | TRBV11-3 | TGTGCCAGCACCTTCTTAGAAGGACGCGGGGGGGAGGAGCAGTTCTTC | CASTFLEGRGGEEQFF
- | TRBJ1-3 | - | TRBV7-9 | TGTGCCAGCAGCTTAGACAGGGAACGAAACACCATATATTTT | CASSLDRERNTIYF
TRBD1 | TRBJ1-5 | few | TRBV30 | TGTGCCTGGAGTCCAGGAACAGGGGTGGGACAGCCCCAGCATTTT | CAWSPGTGVGQPQHF
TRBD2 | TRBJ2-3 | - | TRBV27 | TGTGCCAGCAGTTTACGGCTAGCGGCGGGTGATACGCAGTATTTT | CASSLRLAAGDTQYF
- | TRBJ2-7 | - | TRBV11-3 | TGTGCCAGCAGCTTAGGCGCGGGGGCGGAAGAGCAGTACTTC | CASSLGAGAEEQYF
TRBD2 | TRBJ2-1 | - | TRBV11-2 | TGTGCCAGCAGCTTTTATGCGGGAGAGGTCGATGAGCAGTTCTTC | CASSFYAGEVDEQFF
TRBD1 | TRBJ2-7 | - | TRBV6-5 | TGTGCCACTCATAATAGACAGGGTAACTACGAGCAGTACTTC | CATHNRQGNYEQYF
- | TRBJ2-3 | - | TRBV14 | TGTGCCAGCAGCCAAGATCTCCACGCCCCGGGAGATACGCAGTATTTT | CASSQDLHAPGDTQYF
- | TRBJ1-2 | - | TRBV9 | TGTGCCAGCAGCGGCGGGCGGACCCCATATGGCTACACCTTC | CASSGGRTPYGYTF
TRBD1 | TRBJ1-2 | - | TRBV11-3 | TGTGCCAGCAGCTTACCGCAGGGGGCGGAGGGGCACACCTTC | CASSLPQGAEGHTF
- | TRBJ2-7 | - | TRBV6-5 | TGTGCCAGCAGGAGCTCCTACGAGCAGTACTTC | CASRSSYEQYF
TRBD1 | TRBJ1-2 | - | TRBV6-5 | TGTGCCAGCAGTTCGGACAGGGGGTTGAGAGGCTACACCTTC | CASSSDRGLRGYTF
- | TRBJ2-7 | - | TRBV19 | TGTGCCAGTAGTATAGATGGACAGTCCTACGAGCAGTACTTC | CASSIDGQSYEQYF
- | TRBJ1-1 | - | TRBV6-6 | TGTGCCAGCACCACACTTAGGGAGACTGAAGCTTTCTTT | CASTTLRETEAFF
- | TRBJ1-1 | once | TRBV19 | TGTGCCAGTAGTACGCGACAGGAGGTCCTGAACACTGAAGCTTTCTTT | CASSTRQEVLNTEAFF
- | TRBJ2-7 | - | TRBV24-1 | TGTGCCACCAGTGATCAGGCGGGGTACCCCTACGAGCAGTACTTC | CATSDQAGYPYEQYF
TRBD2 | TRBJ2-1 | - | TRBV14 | TGTGCCAGCAGCACGGGACTAGCGGGCTACAATGAGCAGTTCTTC | CASSTGLAGYNEQFF
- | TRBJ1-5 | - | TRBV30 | TGTGCCTGGAGCTCAGGGAGGAGCAATCAGCCCCAGCATTTT | CAWSSGRSNQPQHF
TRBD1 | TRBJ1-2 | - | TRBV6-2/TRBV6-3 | TGTGCCAGCAGTTACCAGACAGGGTACGGCTACACCTTC | CASSYQTGYGYTF